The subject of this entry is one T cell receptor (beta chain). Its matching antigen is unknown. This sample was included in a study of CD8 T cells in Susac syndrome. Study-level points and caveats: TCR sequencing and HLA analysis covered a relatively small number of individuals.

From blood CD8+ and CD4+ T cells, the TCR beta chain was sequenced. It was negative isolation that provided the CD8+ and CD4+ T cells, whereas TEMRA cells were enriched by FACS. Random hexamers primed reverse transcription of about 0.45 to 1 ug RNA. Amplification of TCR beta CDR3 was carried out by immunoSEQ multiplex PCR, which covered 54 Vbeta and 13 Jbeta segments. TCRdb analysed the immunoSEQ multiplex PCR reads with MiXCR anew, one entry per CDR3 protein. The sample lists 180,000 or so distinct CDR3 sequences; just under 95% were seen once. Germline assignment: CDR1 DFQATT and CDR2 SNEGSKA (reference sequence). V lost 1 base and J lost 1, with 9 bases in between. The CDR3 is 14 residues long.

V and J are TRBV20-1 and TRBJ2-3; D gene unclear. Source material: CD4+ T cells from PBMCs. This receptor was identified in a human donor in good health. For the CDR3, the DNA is TGCAGTGCTAGAGCCGGAGAGGGCACAGATACGCAGTATTTT. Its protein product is CSARAGEGTDTQYF.